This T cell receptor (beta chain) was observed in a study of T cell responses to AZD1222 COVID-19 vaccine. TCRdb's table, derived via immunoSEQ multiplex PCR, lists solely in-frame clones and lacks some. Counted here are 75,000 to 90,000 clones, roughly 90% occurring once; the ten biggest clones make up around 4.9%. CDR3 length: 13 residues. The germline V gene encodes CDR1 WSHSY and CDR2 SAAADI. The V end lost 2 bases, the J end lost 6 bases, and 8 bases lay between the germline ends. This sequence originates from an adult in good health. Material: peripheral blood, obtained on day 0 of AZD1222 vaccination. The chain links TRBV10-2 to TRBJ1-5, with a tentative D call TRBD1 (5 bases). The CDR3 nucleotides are TGCGCCAGCAGTGAGACAGGTTCTCAGCCCCAGCATTTT. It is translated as CASSETGSQPQHF.